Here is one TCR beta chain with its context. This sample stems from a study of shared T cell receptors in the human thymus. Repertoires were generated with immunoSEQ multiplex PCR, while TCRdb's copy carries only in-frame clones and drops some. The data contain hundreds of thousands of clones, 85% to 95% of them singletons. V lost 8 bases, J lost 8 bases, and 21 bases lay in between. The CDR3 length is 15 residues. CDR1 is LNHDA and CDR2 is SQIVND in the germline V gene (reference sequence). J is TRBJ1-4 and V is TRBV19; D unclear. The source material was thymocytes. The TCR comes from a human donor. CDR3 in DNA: TGTGCCAGTCACCAAACCCCAGGATTGAACGAAAAACTGTTTTTT. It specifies CASHQTPGLNEKLFF.